A selection of T cell receptor beta chains follows, all from one sample in a study of identical twins. In TCRdb, the 5' RACE reads were re-called with MiXCR into one record per CDR3 protein. The repertoire has 420,000 or so distinct CDR3 sequences, 18% of them found once; the top ten carry around 12%. What was sequenced was naive T cells sorted from blood. The origin of the receptors is a man in his fifties in good health. CDR3s include the opening cysteine and the closing phenylalanine or tryptophan. The D gene is left open where the match is weak. Not every row has a clone size; where given, it reads once, few, many or a size class.

>many|TRBV12-3/TRBV12-4|-|TRBJ2-3
CASSSGDTQYF
TGTGCCAGCAGTTCAGGAGATACGCAGTATTTT
>-|TRBV6-5|TRBD2|TRBJ2-1
CASSYVGGDNEQFF
TGTGCCAGCAGTTATGTGGGAGGGGACAATGAGCAGTTCTTC
>many|TRBV4-3|-|TRBJ2-2
CASSQGPHHTGELFF
TGCGCCAGCAGCCAAGGGCCACACCACACCGGGGAGCTGTTTTTT
>-|TRBV6-2/TRBV6-3|TRBD2|TRBJ2-1
CASTLAGADEQFF
TGTGCCAGCACCCTAGCGGGAGCCGATGAGCAGTTCTTC
>few|TRBV20-1|-|TRBJ1-3
CSPASGNTIYF
TGCAGTCCGGCATCTGGAAACACCATATATTTT
>-|TRBV7-6|-|TRBJ2-7
CASSLGTGRTSSTYEQYF
TGTGCCAGCAGCCTGGGGACAGGGAGGACTAGCTCCACCTACGAGCAGTACTTC
>few|TRBV20-1|-|TRBJ2-2
CSARGLNTGELFF
TGCAGTGCTAGGGGACTTAACACCGGGGAGCTGTTTTTT
>-|TRBV7-6|-|TRBJ2-1
CASSSLHNEQFF
TGTGCCAGCAGCTCCCTCCACAATGAGCAGTTCTTC
>-|TRBV15|-|TRBJ1-3
CATSRAGDTLNSGNTIYF
TGTGCCACCAGCAGAGCGGGGGACACCTTAAACTCTGGAAACACCATATATTTT
>-|TRBV12-3/TRBV12-4|-|TRBJ2-4
CASSFLAKNIQYF
TGTGCCAGCAGTTTCTTAGCCAAAAACATTCAGTACTTC
>-|TRBV5-1|TRBD2|TRBJ2-1
CASSFPSGGMRNEQFF
TGCGCCAGCAGCTTCCCTTCCGGGGGGATGCGCAATGAGCAGTTCTTC
>-|TRBV6-2/TRBV6-3|-|TRBJ2-1
CASSKGHLRDEQFF
TGTGCCAGCAGTAAGGGACATCTGAGGGATGAGCAGTTCTTC
>-|TRBV4-2|TRBD2|TRBJ2-3
CASSQGAGGDTQYF
TGTGCCAGCAGCCAAGGAGCGGGAGGGGATACGCAGTATTTT
>-|TRBV7-9|TRBD1|TRBJ2-2
CASSVYRGLGAGELFF
TGTGCCAGCAGCGTCTACAGGGGCCTCGGGGCCGGGGAGCTGTTTTTT
>-|TRBV20-1|-|TRBJ2-2
CSARVQKNTGELFF
TGCAGTGCTAGAGTTCAGAAAAACACCGGGGAGCTGTTTTTT
>few|TRBV29-1|-|TRBJ2-3
CSVEQVTDTQYF
TGCAGCGTCGAACAAGTCACAGATACGCAGTATTTT
>-|TRBV5-1|-|TRBJ1-5
CASSLEGWGNQPQHF
TGCGCCAGCAGCTTGGAAGGGTGGGGCAATCAGCCCCAGCATTTT
>-|TRBV12-3/TRBV12-4|-|TRBJ2-3
CASSGLADTQYF
TGTGCCAGCAGCGGACTGGCAGATACGCAGTATTTT
>few|TRBV29-1|-|TRBJ2-5
CSASQPGETQYF
TGCAGCGCGTCCCAGCCTGGGGAGACCCAGTACTTC
>few|TRBV15|-|TRBJ2-3
CATSRQGLSSTDTQYF
TGTGCCACCAGCAGACAGGGATTATCTAGCACAGATACGCAGTATTTT
>-|TRBV28|-|TRBJ2-1
CASSLTLMKFF
TGTGCCAGCAGTTTGACTCTTATGAAGTTCTTC
>few|TRBV7-9|TRBD1|TRBJ2-2
CASSLSGTAKYTGELFF
TGTGCCAGCAGCTTAAGTGGGACAGCTAAATACACCGGGGAGCTGTTTTTT
>few|TRBV6-2/TRBV6-3|-|TRBJ2-5
CASSTKAYQETQYF
TGTGCCAGCAGCACTAAGGCGTACCAAGAGACCCAGTACTTC
>many|TRBV28|TRBD2|TRBJ2-1
CATEPAGEGNEQFF
TGTGCCACCGAGCCAGCGGGAGAGGGCAATGAGCAGTTCTTC
>-|TRBV7-2|-|TRBJ2-4
CASSPPGPGNIQYF
TGTGCCAGCAGCCCCCCGGGCCCCGGAAACATTCAGTACTTC
>-|TRBV4-1|-|TRBJ2-7
CASSQTGTFLDEQYF
TGCGCCAGCAGCCAAACCGGGACCTTTTTGGACGAGCAGTACTTC
>few|TRBV4-2|TRBD1|TRBJ1-1
CASSPNTGGTEAFF
TGTGCCAGCAGCCCTAATACAGGGGGCACTGAAGCTTTCTTT
>many|TRBV15|TRBD2|TRBJ2-3
CATSRGTSGGTDTQYF
TGTGCCACCAGCAGGGGGACTAGCGGGGGCACAGATACGCAGTATTTT
>-|TRBV6-2/TRBV6-3|-|TRBJ2-1
CASSSFSPDLYNEQFF
TGTGCCAGCAGTTCCTTCTCCCCTGATCTTTACAATGAGCAGTTCTTC
>-|TRBV19|TRBD1|TRBJ2-7
CASSIAGGPYEQYF
TGTGCCAGTAGTATAGCAGGGGGACCCTACGAGCAGTACTTC
>few|TRBV5-1|TRBD2|TRBJ2-1
CASGTSGGHEQFF
TGCGCCAGCGGGACTAGCGGGGGTCATGAGCAGTTCTTC
>-|TRBV10-3|TRBD1|TRBJ1-3
CAISPTGGYGNTIYF
TGTGCCATCAGCCCAACAGGGGGCTATGGAAACACCATATATTTT
>many|TRBV4-1|TRBD2|TRBJ2-1
CASSQGSTRGAYNEQFF
TGCGCCAGCAGCCAAGGTTCGACGCGGGGGGCCTACAATGAGCAGTTCTTC
>-|TRBV28|-|TRBJ2-4
CASSPGGGPKNIQYF
TGTGCCAGCAGTCCAGGTGGGGGCCCGAAAAACATTCAGTACTTC
>few|TRBV20-1|TRBD2|TRBJ2-3
CSARRLAGTTDTQYF
TGCAGTGCTAGAAGACTAGCGGGGACAACAGATACGCAGTATTTT
>-|TRBV28|-|TRBJ2-1
CASSLLARSYNEQFF
TGTGCCAGCAGTTTGTTAGCGCGCTCCTACAATGAGCAGTTCTTC
>-|TRBV10-3|TRBD2|TRBJ2-3
CATEEREGTDTQYF
TGTGCCACCGAGGAGCGGGAGGGCACAGATACGCAGTATTTT
>few|TRBV12-3/TRBV12-4|-|TRBJ1-4
CASSLQVRDEKLFF
TGTGCCAGCAGTTTACAAGTCCGGGATGAAAAACTGTTTTTT
>-|TRBV7-2|-|TRBJ1-6
CASSWQDSPLHF
TGTGCCAGCAGCTGGCAGGATTCACCCCTCCACTTT
>few|TRBV28|-|TRBJ2-7
CASSPPGPGKSSYEQYF
TGTGCCAGCAGCCCTCCGGGACCAGGCAAATCCTCCTACGAGCAGTACTTC
>-|TRBV5-4|-|TRBJ1-6
CADGGSNSPLHF
TGTGCCGATGGGGGCAGTAATTCACCCCTCCACTTT
>once|TRBV11-2|-|TRBJ1-3
CASSPLAGTGAGAGNTIYF
TGTGCCAGCAGCCCCCTGGCAGGAACTGGGGCCGGAGCAGGAAACACCATATATTTT
>-|TRBV7-9|-|TRBJ2-1
CASSPENRAIEQFF
TGTGCCAGCAGCCCCGAAAACAGGGCTATTGAGCAGTTCTTC
>many|TRBV5-5|TRBD1|TRBJ1-5
CASSPGQVFGQPQHF
TGTGCCAGCAGTCCTGGACAGGTATTTGGTCAGCCCCAGCATTTT
>-|TRBV4-3|-|TRBJ2-7
CASSQIGGGKDEQYF
TGCGCCAGCAGCCAAATTGGCGGGGGCAAGGACGAGCAGTACTTC
>few|TRBV20-1|-|TRBJ2-3
CSARLLTSTDTQYF
TGCAGTGCTAGATTACTAACTAGCACAGATACGCAGTATTTT
>many|TRBV7-2|TRBD1|TRBJ2-2
CASRGQGNTGELFF
TGTGCCAGCAGAGGACAGGGAAACACCGGGGAGCTGTTTTTT
>few|TRBV20-1|TRBD2|TRBJ2-4
CSAGTSGGILAKNIQYF
TGCAGTGCTGGGACTAGCGGGGGCATTCTAGCCAAAAACATTCAGTACTTC
>-|TRBV20-1|TRBD1|TRBJ2-7
CSARGQGDYEQYF
TGCAGTGCCAGGGGACAGGGGGACTACGAGCAGTACTTC
>-|TRBV20-1|TRBD2|TRBJ2-2
CSANSGTNTGELFF
TGCAGTGCTAATAGCGGGACTAACACCGGGGAGCTGTTTTTT
>once|TRBV5-1|-|TRBJ2-1
CASSFGQGQWDEQFF
TGCGCCAGCAGCTTCGGGCAGGGACAATGGGATGAGCAGTTCTTC
>-|TRBV25-1|TRBD1|TRBJ1-6
CASSDMTGRLHF
TGTGCCAGCAGTGACATGACAGGGCGGCTCCACTTT
>many|TRBV20-1|-|TRBJ2-5
CSARRWTISLETQYF
TGCAGTGCTAGACGATGGACTATCTCTCTGGAGACCCAGTACTTC
>few|TRBV5-1|-|TRBJ2-6
CASSPKPGPGTSGANVLTF
TGCGCCAGCAGCCCCAAACCGGGACCGGGAACTTCTGGGGCCAACGTCCTGACTTTC
>many|TRBV6-1|-|TRBJ1-5
CASSSGPGNQPQHF
TGTGCCAGCAGCTCGGGACCAGGGAATCAGCCCCAGCATTTT